The clone carrying this T cell receptor (beta chain) has only one observation. What it binds is not known. Healthy bone marrow donors made up the donors. The source of the sample is a study of cytomegalovirus exposure and HLA in healthy donors. Overall study findings and caveats: With later analysis, a missense DCLRE1C variant became linked to TCR beta V- and J-gene trimming. Common viral pathogens seemed to be connected with several of the most significant clusters, according to a later analysis. Among the sequence variants, a highly shared cluster was likely an artifact of sequencing.

Vbeta (60) and Jbeta (13) primers were used in the PCR. Profiled with immunoSEQ multiplex PCR; TCRdb holds only in-frame clones, not every one. The repertoire has about 210,000 clones, approximately 80% of them found once; the top ten carry over 12%. V lost 10 bases and J lost 2, with 13 bases in between. In germline, CDR1 is MDHEN, CDR2 SYDVKM. The CDR3 has 13 residues. This TCR was sampled from a woman in her thirties in good health and CMV-seropositive. The sequenced sample was PBMCs. The V call is TRBV28, the J call TRBJ2-3, with D tentatively TRBD1 (6 bases). The CDR3 DNA reads TGTGCCACCAAGCCAGGGGTCACAGATACGCAGTATTTT. It translates to CATKPGVTDTQYF. The full variable domain, its missing parts supplied by reference TRBV28 and TRBJ2-3, is DVKVTQSSRYLVKRTGEKVFLECVQDMDHENMFWYRQDPGLGLRLIYFSYDVKMKEKGDIPEGYSVSREKKERFSLILESASTNQTSMYLCATKPGVTDTQYFGPGTRLTVL.